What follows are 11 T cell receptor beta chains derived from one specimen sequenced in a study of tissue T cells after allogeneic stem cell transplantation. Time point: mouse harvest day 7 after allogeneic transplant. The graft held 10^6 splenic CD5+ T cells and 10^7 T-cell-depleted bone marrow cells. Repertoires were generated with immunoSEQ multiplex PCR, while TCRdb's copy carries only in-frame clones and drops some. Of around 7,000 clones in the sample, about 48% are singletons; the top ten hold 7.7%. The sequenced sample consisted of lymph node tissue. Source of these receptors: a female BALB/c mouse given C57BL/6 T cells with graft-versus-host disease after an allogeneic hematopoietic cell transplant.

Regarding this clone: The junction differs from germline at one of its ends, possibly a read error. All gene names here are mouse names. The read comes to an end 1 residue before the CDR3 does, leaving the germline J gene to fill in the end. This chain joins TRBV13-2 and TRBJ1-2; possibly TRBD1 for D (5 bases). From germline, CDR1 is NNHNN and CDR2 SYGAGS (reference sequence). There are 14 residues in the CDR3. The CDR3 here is CASGEGRVYSGYTF. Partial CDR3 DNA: TGTGCCAGCGGTGAGGGCAGGGTGTACTCCGGCTACACC.

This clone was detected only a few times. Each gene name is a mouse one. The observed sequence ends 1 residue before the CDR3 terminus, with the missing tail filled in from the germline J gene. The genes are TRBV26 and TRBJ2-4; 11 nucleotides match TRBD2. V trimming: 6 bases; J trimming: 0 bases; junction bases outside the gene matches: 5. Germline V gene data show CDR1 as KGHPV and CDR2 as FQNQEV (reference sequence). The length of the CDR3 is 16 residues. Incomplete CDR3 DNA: TGTGCCAGCAGCCTGGGACTGGGGGCTAGTCAAAACACCTTGTAC. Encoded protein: CASSLGLGASQNTLY. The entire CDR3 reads CASSLGLGASQNTLYF.

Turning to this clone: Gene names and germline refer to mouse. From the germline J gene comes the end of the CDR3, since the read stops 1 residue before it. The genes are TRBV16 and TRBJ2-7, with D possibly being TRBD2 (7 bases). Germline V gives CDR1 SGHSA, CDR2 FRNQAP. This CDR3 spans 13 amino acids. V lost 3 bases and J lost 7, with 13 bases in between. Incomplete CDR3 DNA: TGTGCAAGCAGCTTCTGGGGGCGCGGGGAACAGTAC. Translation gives CASSFWGRGEQY. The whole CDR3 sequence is CASSFWGRGEQYF.

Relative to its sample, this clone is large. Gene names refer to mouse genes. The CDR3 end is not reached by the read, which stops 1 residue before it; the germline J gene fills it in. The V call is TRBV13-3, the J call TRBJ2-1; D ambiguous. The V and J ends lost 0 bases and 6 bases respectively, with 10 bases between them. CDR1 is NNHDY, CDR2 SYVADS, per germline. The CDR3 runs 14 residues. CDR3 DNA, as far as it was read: TGTGCCAGCAGTGATGCAAGGACGGTTGCTGAGCAGTTC. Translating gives CASSDARTVAEQF. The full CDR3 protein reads CASSDARTVAEQFF.

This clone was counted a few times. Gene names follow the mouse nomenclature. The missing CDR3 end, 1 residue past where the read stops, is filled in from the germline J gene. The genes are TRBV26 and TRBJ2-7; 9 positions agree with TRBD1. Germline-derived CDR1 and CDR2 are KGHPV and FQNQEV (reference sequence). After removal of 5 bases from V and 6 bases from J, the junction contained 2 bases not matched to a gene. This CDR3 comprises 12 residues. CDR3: CASSGDRVEQYF. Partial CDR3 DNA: TGTGCCAGCAGTGGGGACAGGGTTGAACAGTAC.

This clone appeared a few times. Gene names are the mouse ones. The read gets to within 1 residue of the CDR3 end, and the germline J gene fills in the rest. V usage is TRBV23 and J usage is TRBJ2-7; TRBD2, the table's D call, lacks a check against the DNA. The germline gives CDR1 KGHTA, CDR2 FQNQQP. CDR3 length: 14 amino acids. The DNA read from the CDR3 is TGCTCCAGCAGTCAATCGCCTGGGGGGTATGAACAGTAC. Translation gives CSSSQSPGGYEQY. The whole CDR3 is CSSSQSPGGYEQYF.

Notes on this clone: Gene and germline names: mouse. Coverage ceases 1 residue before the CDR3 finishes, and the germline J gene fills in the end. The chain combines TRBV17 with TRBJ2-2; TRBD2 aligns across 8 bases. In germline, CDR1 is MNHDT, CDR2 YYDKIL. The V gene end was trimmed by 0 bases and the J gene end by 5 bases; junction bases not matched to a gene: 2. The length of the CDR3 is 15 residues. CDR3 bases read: TGTGCTAGCAGTAGAGATGTGGGGGGGACCGGGCAGCTCTAC. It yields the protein CASSRDVGGTGQLY. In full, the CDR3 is CASSRDVGGTGQLYF.

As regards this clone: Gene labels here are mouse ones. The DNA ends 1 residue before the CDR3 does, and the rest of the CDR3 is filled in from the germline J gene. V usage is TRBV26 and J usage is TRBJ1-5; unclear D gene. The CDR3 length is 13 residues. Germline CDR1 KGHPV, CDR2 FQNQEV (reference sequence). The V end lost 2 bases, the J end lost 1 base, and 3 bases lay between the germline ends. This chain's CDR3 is CASSLRNNQAPLF. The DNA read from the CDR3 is TGTGCCAGCAGTCTGCGGAACAACCAGGCTCCGCTT.

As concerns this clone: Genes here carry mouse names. The CDR3 loop is CASSQDGGGDTQYF. The covered CDR3 bases are TGTGCCAGCAGCCAAGATGGGGGCGGAGACACCCAGTAC. The chain recombines TRBV2 with TRBJ2-5; D might be TRBD1 or TRBD2, each matching 6 bases. The read gets to within 1 residue of the CDR3 end, and the germline J gene fills in the rest. V lost 0 bases and J 5 bases, leaving 9 bases between the germline ends. The CDR3 runs 14 residues. Per germline, CDR1 LGHNA and CDR2 YSYQKL.

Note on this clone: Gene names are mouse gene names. The sequenced CDR3 bases are TGTGCCAGCAGTGGCCGGGACAGGGGCAACCAGGCTCCGCTT. Translated, it gives CASSGRDRGNQAPL. The whole CDR3 protein reads CASSGRDRGNQAPLF. This rearrangement joins TRBV13-3 to TRBJ1-5; 10 nucleotides line up with TRBD1. Sequencing ends 1 residue short of the CDR3 end; the germline J gene provides the rest. Trimming took 3 bases from V and 3 from J; bases not matched to a gene: 3. CDR3 size: 15 residues. CDR1 NNHDY and CDR2 SYVADS come from the germline V gene.

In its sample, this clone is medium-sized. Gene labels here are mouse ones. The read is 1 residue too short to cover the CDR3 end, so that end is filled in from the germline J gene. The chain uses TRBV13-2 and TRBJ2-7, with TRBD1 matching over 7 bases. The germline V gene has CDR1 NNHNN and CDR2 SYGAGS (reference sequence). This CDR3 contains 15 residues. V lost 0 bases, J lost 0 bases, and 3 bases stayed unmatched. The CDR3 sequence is CASGDAPGGSYEQYF. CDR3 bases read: TGTGCCAGCGGTGATGCGCCAGGGGGCTCCTATGAACAGTAC.